The T cell receptor beta chain under discussion was sequenced for a study of T cell responses to AZD1222 COVID-19 vaccine. Clones were read by immunoSEQ multiplex PCR, and TCRdb kept only the in-frame ones, dropping some. The table records 140,000 to 150,000 clones, 92% of them present only once. V was shortened by 6 bases and J by 6 bases, with 11 bases between the two germline ends. Germline CDR1 is SGHAT and CDR2 is FQNNGV. This CDR3 comprises 12 residues. General study results and limits: White British people made up most donors, females outnumbered males, and clonal diversity was possibly underestimated. The study identified only a handful of AZD1222 recipients as seropositive at baseline. Repertoire sampling occurred only after the peak T cell response.

Comments on this clone: The antigen remains unidentified.

The sequence came from an adult who received the AZD1222 COVID-19 vaccine. V usage is TRBV11-2 and J usage is TRBJ1-1; tentatively, D is TRBD1 (5 bases). The sequences come from peripheral blood, collected 28 days after the second AZD1222 dose. CDR3 bases: TGTGCCAGCAGGGGGGGTAGGGCTGAAGCTTTCTTT. Amino acids: CASRGGRAEAFF.